The clone carrying this T cell receptor beta chain was counted at least ten times. The data belong to a study of T cells in Graves' hyperthyroidism and ophthalmopathy. RNA transcripts were the template for amplifying TCR beta CDR3 regions. HTBI primers were used for first-round RT-PCR of the TCR CDR3. Using its own MiXCR run on the multiplex PCR reads, TCRdb lists one record per CDR3 protein. This table holds under 400,000 distinct CDR3 sequences, roughly 18% found once. Active moderate-to-severe ophthalmopathy, Clinical Activity Score at least 3, NOSPECS at least 4, under 3 months' duration. Exclusion followed for patients with uncontrolled infection, other autoimmune disease, pregnancy or lactation. V was clipped by 3 bases and J by 1 base; unmatched bases: 2. The germline V gene has CDR1 DFQATT and CDR2 SNEGSKA (reference sequence). CDR3 length: 13 amino acids.

Sequenced input: blood. This clonotype was sampled from a woman between 40 and 55 years old with Graves' ophthalmopathy. This sequence joins TRBV20-1 and TRBJ1-1; TRBD1 aligns across 7 bases. CDR3 sequence reads: CSASRGTNTEAFF. CDR3 coding DNA: TGCAGTGCTAGCAGGGGGACGAACACTGAAGCTTTCTTT.